The TCR beta chain described here comes from a study of blood T cell repertoires in COVID-19. Whole-study context: Samples taken during acute and convalescent COVID-19 were collected in the United States, Italy and Spain. Sources were T cells, B-cell-depleted T cells, or PBMCs; the material itself was cDNA or gDNA.

As originally analysed: It was from reference gene primer amplification that nucleated cell counts were estimated. The data were produced by immunoSEQ multiplex PCR, yet TCRdb's version contains in-frame clones alone and is incomplete. V, J and clone size derive from that table, while D and trimming were established from the DNA sequence. The table shows about 140,000 clones, with approximately 91% occurring only once. Trimming pared 3 bases from V and 4 bases from J, leaving 17 bases between. CDR3 length equals 15 residues. The germline CDR1 and CDR2 sequences are DFQATT and SNEGSKA (reference sequence).

Material: peripheral blood. The gene calls are TRBV20-1 and TRBJ2-3; TRBD2 is a possible D gene (7 bases). The receptor comes from a man between 65 and 85 years old with acute or convalescent COVID-19. The CDR3 bases are TGCAGTGCTAGTAACAGGGAGGGTAGACCAGATACGCAGTATTTT. Translating it yields CSASNREGRPDTQYF.